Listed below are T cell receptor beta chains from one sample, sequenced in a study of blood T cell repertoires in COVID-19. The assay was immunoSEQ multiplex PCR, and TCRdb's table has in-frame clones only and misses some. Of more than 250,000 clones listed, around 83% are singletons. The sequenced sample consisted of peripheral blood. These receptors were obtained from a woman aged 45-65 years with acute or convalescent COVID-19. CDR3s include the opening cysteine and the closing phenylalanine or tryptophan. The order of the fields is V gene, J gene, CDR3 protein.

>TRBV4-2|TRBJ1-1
CASSRTPQGANTEAFF
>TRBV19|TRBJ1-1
CASTGQLNTEAFF
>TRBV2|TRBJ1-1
CASSASENTEAFF
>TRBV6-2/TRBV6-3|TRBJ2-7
CASSYTRTGGSYEQYF
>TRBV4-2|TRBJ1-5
CASRETGGNFQPQHF
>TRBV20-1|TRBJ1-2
CSASHPTGYTF
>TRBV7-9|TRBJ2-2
CASSQGGSNTGELFF
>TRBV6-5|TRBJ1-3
CASRASLSGNTIYF
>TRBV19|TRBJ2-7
CASSIFSDRAYEQYF
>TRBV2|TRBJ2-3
CASSGLSLRGALTDTQYF
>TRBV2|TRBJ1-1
CASQGARNTEAFF
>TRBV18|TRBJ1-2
CASSPGQGPPGYTF
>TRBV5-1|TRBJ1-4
CASSLQGTGNEKLFF
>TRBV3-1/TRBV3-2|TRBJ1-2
CASSSGGGYGYTF
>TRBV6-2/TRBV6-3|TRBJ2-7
CASSRLADSYEQYF
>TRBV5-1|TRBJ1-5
CASSLEAGSNQPQHF
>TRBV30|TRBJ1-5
CAWRRGQGQPQHF
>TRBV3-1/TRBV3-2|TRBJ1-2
CASSRRVTGITYGYTF
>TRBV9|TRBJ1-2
CASSVGQLTNYGYTF
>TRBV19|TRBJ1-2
CASSIVFTGVDGYTF
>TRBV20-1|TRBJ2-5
CSASLGAQETQYF
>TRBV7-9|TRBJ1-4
CASSSQGAPEKLFF
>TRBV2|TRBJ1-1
CASSSERDSRDFF
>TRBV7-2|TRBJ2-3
CASSHGGVGTDTQYF
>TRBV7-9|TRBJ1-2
CASSLPGLYGYTF
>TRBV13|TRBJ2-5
CASSRVGRQGETQYF
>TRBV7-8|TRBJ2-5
CASSPKETQYF
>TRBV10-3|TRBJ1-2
CAISDSIYYGYTF
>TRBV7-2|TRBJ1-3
CASSSQQGNTIYF
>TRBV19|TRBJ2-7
CASSTPSGSSYEQYF
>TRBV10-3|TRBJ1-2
CAISESGGVVTRNGYTF
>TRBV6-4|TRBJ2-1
CASSELGGRSYNEQFF
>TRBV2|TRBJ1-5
CASSESRGGNQPQHF
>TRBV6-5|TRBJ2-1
CAIQDRDNEQFF
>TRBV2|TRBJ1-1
CASSREKGGSTEAFF
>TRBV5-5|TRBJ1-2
CASSLGTGGQDGYTF
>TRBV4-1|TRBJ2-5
CASSQDLPGDIQETQYF
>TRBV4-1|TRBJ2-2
CASSQEKGYTGELFF
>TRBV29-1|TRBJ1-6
CSVIQGNSPLHF
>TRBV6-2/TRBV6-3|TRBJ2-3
CASSPVSGGGTDTQYF
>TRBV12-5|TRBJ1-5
CASGLVPTNQPQHF
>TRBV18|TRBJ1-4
CASSPDRANEKLFF
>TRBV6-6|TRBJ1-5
CASSIVLSNQPQHF
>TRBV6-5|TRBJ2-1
CASSYSMASGNEQFF
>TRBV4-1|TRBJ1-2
CASSQVPGTAYGYTF
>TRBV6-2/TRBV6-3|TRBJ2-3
CASSYLMSDTQYF
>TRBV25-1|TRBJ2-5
CASSDRGSGPFRETQYF
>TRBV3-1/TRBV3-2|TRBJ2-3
CASSSRPDTQYF
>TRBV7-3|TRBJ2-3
CASSSTSTDTQYF
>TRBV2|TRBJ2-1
CASSWTSGEQFF
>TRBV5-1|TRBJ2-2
CASGTRDQVNTGELFF
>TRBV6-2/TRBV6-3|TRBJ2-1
CASSLDGRAYNEQFF
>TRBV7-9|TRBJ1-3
CASSRTTGAGNTIYF
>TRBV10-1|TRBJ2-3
CASRPSTFSTDTQYF
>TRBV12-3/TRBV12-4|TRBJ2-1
CASRGDSSDEQFF
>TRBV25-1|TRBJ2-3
CASSTSRIGDTQYF
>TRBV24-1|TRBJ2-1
CATSVARGVYNEQFF